This entry is about one TCR beta chain. Time point in this sample: persistent/refractory GD, antithyroid drugs over 5 years with positive TRAb. The TCR library used RNA extracted from PBMCs. The V end was cut by 11 bases, the J end by 7 bases, with 11 bases between. Germline CDR1 reads MNHNS; CDR2 reads SASEGT. CDR3 length: 10 residues. Researchers made TCR beta libraries by using iRepertoire HTBI primers and running Arm-PCR on CDR3 regions. A single record per CDR3 protein comes from TCRdb applying MiXCR to the multiplex PCR reads. The profile shows approximately 400,000 distinct CDR3 sequences, roughly 25% of them singletons. This specimen comes from a study of regulatory T cells in long-lasting Graves disease.

The sequencing used peripheral blood mononuclear cells (PBMCs), collected when the disease was refractory, from a patient treated with antithyroid drugs. The chain links TRBV6-1 to TRBJ1-1; a possible D gene is TRBD1 (5 bases). This clonotype was obtained from a woman aged 40 to 49 with Graves disease. The CDR3 region has the DNA TGTGCCGGCGGGGGGGATGAAGCTTTCTTT. Amino acids: CAGGGDEAFF.